The sequence of this T cell receptor (beta chain) was determined in a study of blood T cell repertoires in COVID-19. TCRdb keeps only in-frame clones here, not all; method: immunoSEQ multiplex PCR. The sample has 270,000 or so clones; around 90% are singletons. This CDR3 spans 14 amino acids. In germline, CDR1 is SGHTS, CDR2 YDEGEE. Deletions cut 4 bases from V and 4 bases from J, with 12 bases between. This rearrangement joins TRBV5-8 to TRBJ1-5; a weak D match, TRBD1 (5 bases). The source material was peripheral blood. The sequence was obtained from a woman aged 55-70 years with COVID-19, enrolled during active disease. CDR3 DNA sequence: TGTGCCAGCAGCCGGGACTTCCCGAATCAGCCCCAGCATTTT. Residues: CASSRDFPNQPQHF.